This T cell receptor (beta chain) derives from a study of T cell responses to AZD1222 COVID-19 vaccine. The CDR3 contains 13 residues. Germline-derived CDR1 and CDR2 are SGHNT and YENEEA. The V and J ends lost 3 bases and 5 bases respectively, with 10 bases between them. Clones were read by immunoSEQ multiplex PCR, and TCRdb kept only the in-frame ones, dropping some. The table lists about 180,000 clones, around 90% of them singletons, with 7.7% in the top ten. The chain uses TRBV11-3 and TRBJ2-5; D uncertain. The TCR sequence derives from an adult in good health. The specimen comprised peripheral blood, sampled on day 0 of AZD1222 vaccination. CDR3 DNA sequence: TGTGCCAGCAGCTTCTCCCAATCGGAGACCCAGTACTTC. This translates into CASSFSQSETQYF. Filled out from reference TRBV11-3 and TRBJ2-5, the complete variable domain reads EAGVVQSPRYKIIEKKQPVAFWCNPISGHNTLYWYLQNLGQGPELLIRYENEEAVDDSQLPKDRFSAERLKGVDSTLKIQPAELGDSAVYLCASSFSQSETQYFGPGTRLLVL.